The entry that follows covers one T cell receptor (beta chain) sequence. Its antigen target is currently unknown. Base quality data are lacking; no much larger clone is found one base away. Receptors were amplified or captured by the immunoSEQ multiplex PCR assay. Following the manufacturer's protocol, the hsTCRB Kit was used to amplify rearranged TCR beta chain sequences. An Illumina MiSeq was used to sequence the TCRB libraries. Per the authors' processing: The kit vendor's proprietary platform handled demultiplexing, trimming and gene mapping. This is the immuneACCESS table as TCRdb keeps it, with only in-frame sequences that have V and J called. A part of the clones is gone; compared with another copy, unresolved V genes explain less than half, and the rest is unexplained. D and trimming come from the DNA, and the V and J calls and clone size come from that table. The sample table records approximately 110,000 clones; under 90% of these occur just once. The top ten clones comprise 0.55% to 0.7% of the sample.

These data belong to a study of a mutant IDH1 vaccine in newly diagnosed glioma (dated by TCRdb to the early 2020s). Regarding the research as a whole: Patients were given eight vaccinations, in weeks 1, 3, 5, 7, 11, 15, 19 and 23, which matched visits V03 through V10. Prior to enrollment, patients had been given standard therapy consisting of radiotherapy alone, temozolomide alone, or radiochemotherapy with temozolomide, with the combination given to most patients. Vaccination was initiated 4-6 weeks after radiotherapy alone, or concurrently with temozolomide cycles in the chemotherapy-containing groups. For exploratory analyses, longitudinal TCRB deep sequencing was carried out in roughly 23 treated patients wherever samples were available. Peripheral blood was drawn at six visits: V03 (baseline), V05, V07, V10, V12 and V13. The approximately 32 treated patients were about 60% male and roughly 40% female, with a mean age of approximately 40 years.

What the time point label conveys for this sample: week 11, during vaccination. A 20-mer mutant IDH1 peptide at 300 micrograms in Montanide made up each vaccine dose, which was injected subcutaneously together with topical imiquimod. The donors had newly diagnosed IDH1-mutant astrocytomas of WHO grade 3 or 4 that showed loss of nuclear ATRX. The samples were drawn from NOA16, a multicentre, single-arm, open-label phase I trial in Germany that tested a mutant IDH1 peptide vaccine in humans for the first time. Genomic DNA for TCRB sequencing was extracted from EDTA blood using the DNeasy Blood and Tissue Kit. The cysteine opens and the phenylalanine closes a CDR3 of 18 amino acids. Only CDR3 DNA remains: 54 bases, in frame from the first base. Clipping removes 3 bases from V and 5 bases from J, with 8 as the unmatched junction base count. Sequences SGHAT (CDR1) and FQNNGV (CDR2) are obtained from the germline V gene.

What the authors observed across the whole study: Across multiple MHC alleles, vaccine-induced immune responses were seen in nearly 95% of patients. Selection of PBMC samples for TCRB deep sequencing was based on availability. The authors stated that sample limitations prevented analyses of patient blood samples from being reproduced. Pseudoprogression appeared unrelated to alterations in the top peripheral T cell clonotypes detected by TCRB sequencing.

The sequence derives from a woman between 50 and 59 years old with glioma. Rearrangement joined TRBV11-2 to TRBJ2-1, with 15 bases in between that match TRBD2. Sequenced here: PBMCs, sampled from a glioma patient whose treatment included an IDH1 peptide vaccine. CDR3 sequence: CASSLRGTSGRSDNEQFF. The DNA sequence is given as TGTGCCAGCAGCTTGAGGGGGACTAGCGGGAGGAGCGACAATGAGCAGTTCTTC.